A selection of T cell receptor beta chains follows, all from one sample in a study of CD8+ T cells in alopecia areata. Measured with immunoSEQ multiplex PCR; TCRdb has only the in-frame clones, and not every one. The data contain approximately 180,000 clones, 67% of them singletons. The sample in question was CD8+ T cells sorted from blood, obtained at week 0. These receptors all stem from a human donor with alopecia areata. CDR3s include the opening cysteine and the closing phenylalanine or tryptophan. Each record gives: V gene, J gene, CDR3 protein.

TRBV11-1,TRBJ2-7,CASSQAGSLSYEQYF
TRBV4-1,TRBJ2-1,CASSQVASDYNEQFF
TRBV18,TRBJ1-4,CASSPPGNEKLFF
TRBV2,TRBJ1-1,CASSEGTWTRTEAFF
TRBV29-1,TRBJ1-4,CSVGEYEKLFF
TRBV29-1,TRBJ2-7,CSVGGRDRVYEQYF
TRBV5-1,TRBJ1-6,CASSSSGANSPLHF
TRBV7-9,TRBJ2-1,CASRSQGLYNEQFF
TRBV5-1,TRBJ1-4,CASSPTLGTGVEKLFF
TRBV5-1,TRBJ2-5,CASSWGWTQYF
TRBV14,TRBJ2-5,CASSQDQWVETQYF
TRBV30,TRBJ2-7,CAWSTDLSYEQYF
TRBV9,TRBJ2-7,CASSVGRTGNYEQYF
TRBV23-1,TRBJ1-1,CASSHLGTGVNSSTEAFF
TRBV7-9,TRBJ2-4,CASSSPRDYGIQYF
TRBV30,TRBJ1-1,CAWSYSNTEAFF
TRBV6-5,TRBJ2-2,CASSYGLASGEPFF
TRBV11-2,TRBJ2-7,CASSFAGNHEQYF
TRBV25-1,TRBJ2-7,CASSELRGRTYEQYF
TRBV9,TRBJ1-2,CASNDRVYGYTF
TRBV9,TRBJ1-2,CASRDRVYGYTF
TRBV29-1,TRBJ2-4,CSARVASLAKNIQYF
TRBV2,TRBJ1-3,CASRGNTIYF
TRBV5-1,TRBJ1-1,CASSLRGGATEAFF